A single sample is the source of the 13 T cell receptor beta chains below, sequenced in a study of T cell changes during pregnancy in multiple sclerosis. Sequencing was performed with immunoSEQ multiplex PCR; in TCRdb, only in-frame clones are kept and a portion is missing. The table lists over 45,000 clones, 85% to 90% of them singletons. Sample: peripheral blood, taken in the first trimester of pregnancy. The receptors here all came from a female donor with multiple sclerosis, enrolled in a pregnancy study.

V gene TRBV6-4 combines with J gene TRBJ2-1; D ambiguous. CDR1 and CDR2 from the germline V gene are MRHNA and SNTAGT. The germline V and J ends were trimmed by 8 bases and 0 bases, with 8 bases remaining between them. CDR3 length: 13 residues. The CDR3 DNA follows: TGTGCCAGCGCACCGGGCTCCTACAATGAGCAGTTCTTC. It codes for CASAPGSYNEQFF.

The CDR3, as DNA: TGCGCCAGCAGCCAAGTGGAGGGGACTGAAGCTTTCTTT. Translated, it gives CASSQVEGTEAFF. The chain links TRBV4-1 to TRBJ1-1; weak D call: TRBD1 (5 bases). The germline CDR1 and CDR2 sequences are MGHRA and YSYEKL. V dropped 1 base and J dropped 5 bases, with 8 bases sitting between them. The CDR3 runs to 13 residues.

V usage is TRBV18 and J usage is TRBJ2-1; 12 nucleotides align to TRBD2. The germline V gene encodes CDR1 KGHSH and CDR2 LQKENI. This CDR3 region has 17 residues. V lost 0 bases to trimming and J lost 0 bases; unmatched junction nucleotides: 0. The CDR3 reads CASSPPTSGGSYNEQFF. CDR3 nucleotide sequence: TGTGCCAGCTCACCACCGACTAGCGGGGGCTCCTACAATGAGCAGTTCTTC.

Remarks on this clone: In the same sample, other DNA sequences code for this CDR3. This chain uses TRBV15 with TRBJ2-1; D not certain. V lost 1 base and J lost 5, with 3 bases in between. Per germline, CDR1 LNHNV and CDR2 YYDKDF (reference sequence). This CDR3 region has 12 residues. This CDR3 is CATSRADNEQFF. CDR3 DNA: TGTGCCACCAGCAGAGCTGACAATGAGCAGTTCTTC.

V and J are TRBV29-1 and TRBJ1-2, with D possibly being TRBD1 (5 bases). Germline-derived CDR1 and CDR2 are SQVTM and ANQGSEA. This CDR3 comprises 13 residues. Trimming cost V 1 base and J 4 bases, with 10 bases left between them. CDR3 coding DNA: TGCAGCGTTGAAGCTGGGGCAGGCTATGGCTACACCTTC. Amino acid sequence: CSVEAGAGYGYTF.

CDR3 in amino acids: CASTFGNRGQSNQPQHF. CDR3 nucleotide sequence: TGTGCCAGCACCTTCGGAAACAGGGGACAAAGCAATCAGCCCCAGCATTTT. The chain employs TRBV28 and TRBJ1-5; 7 nucleotides line up with TRBD1. The V and J ends lost 7 bases and 1 base, in that order; junction bases with no gene match: 13. CDR3 length: 17 residues. Germline-derived CDR1 and CDR2 are MDHEN and SYDVKM.

The rearrangement uses TRBV11-2 and TRBJ2-5, with D tentatively TRBD1 (6 bases). From germline, CDR1 is SGHAT and CDR2 FQNNGV. The CDR3 loop spans 14 amino acids. V lost 5 bases, J lost 6 bases, and 16 bases lay in between. DNA for the CDR3: TGTGCCAGCAGCGACCGACGCAGGGGCCAGACCCAGTACTTC. Translation: CASSDRRRGQTQYF.

The rearrangement links TRBV7-8 to TRBJ1-6; a weak D match, TRBD1 (6 bases). Trimming took 6 bases from V and 8 from J, leaving 11 bases between them. The CDR3 totals 13 residues. Germline assignment: CDR1 SGHVS and CDR2 FQNEAQ. The CDR3 nucleotides are TGTGCCAGCAGACAGGGTAAAGATTCACCCCTCCACTTT. This sequence encodes CASRQGKDSPLHF.

The chain carries TRBV7-9 and TRBJ1-2; D unresolved. The CDR3 has 14 residues. With 7 bases removed from V and 2 bases from J, the gap between germline ends came to 14 bases. Germline loops: CDR1 SEHNR, CDR2 FQNEAQ (reference sequence). The CDR3 spells CASTFGRENYGYTF. The CDR3 coding sequence is TGTGCCAGCACCTTTGGACGGGAGAACTATGGCTACACCTTC.

The chain employs TRBV27 and TRBJ2-5, with a weak D call TRBD2 (6 bases). The germline gives CDR1 MNHEY, CDR2 SMNVEV (reference sequence). There are 16 residues in the CDR3. V lost 1 base, J lost 1 base, and 13 bases lay in between. The CDR3 here is CASSLFGLGGQETQYF. The CDR3 nucleotides read TGTGCCAGCAGTTTATTCGGTTTGGGGGGCCAAGAGACCCAGTACTTC.

The chain carries TRBV5-1 and TRBJ2-1, with 13 bases identical to TRBD2. The CDR3 is made up of 16 amino acids. CDR1 is SGHRS, CDR2 YFSETQ, per germline. The trim removed 1 base at V and 16 bases at J, leaving 14 bases unmatched. The CDR3 DNA sequence: TGCGCCAGCAGCTTGAACCCGACTAGCGGGGGGTCCCTGGGATTCTTC. Protein product: CASSLNPTSGGSLGFF.

The genes are TRBV5-1 and TRBJ1-2; possible D gene TRBD1, 6 bases. The germline CDR1 and CDR2 sequences are SGHRS and YFSETQ. The CDR3 runs 15 residues. Trimming shortened V by 2 bases and J by 2 bases, and 13 bases separated the two germline ends. The CDR3 loop is CASSLARGSNYGYTF. DNA for the CDR3: TGCGCCAGCAGCTTAGCCAGGGGATCCAACTATGGCTACACCTTC.

The V call is TRBV5-1, the J call TRBJ2-7; a possible D gene is TRBD1 (6 bases). Trimming took off 2 bases at V and 2 bases at J, with 11 bases between the two ends. Germline V gene lookup returns CDR1 SGHRS and CDR2 YFSETQ. This CDR3 has 14 amino acids. The CDR3 region is CASSFTGQTYEQYF. The CDR3 DNA is TGCGCCAGCAGCTTCACCGGACAGACCTACGAGCAGTACTTC.